The 13 T cell receptor beta chains presented below share a single source sample, sequenced in a study of blood T cell repertoires in COVID-19. Clones were read by immunoSEQ multiplex PCR, and TCRdb kept only the in-frame ones, dropping some. The profile shows some 110,000 clones, about nine tenths of them singletons. Input material: peripheral blood. These receptors came from a man aged 35 to 55 with acute or convalescent COVID-19.

This clone was counted between two and nine times. This chain uses TRBV5-1 with TRBJ1-6; TRBD1 agrees at 11 bases. The CDR3 runs to 15 residues. Germline CDR1 SGHRS, CDR2 YFSETQ. V dropped 3 bases and J dropped 9; count of bases not matched to a gene: 5. CDR3 coding DNA: TGCGCCAGCAGCTCCGGGACAGGGGGGAGTTCACCCCTCCACTTT. It codes for CASSSGTGGSSPLHF.

This sequence joins TRBV5-8 and TRBJ1-5, with 7 bases aligning to TRBD1. The CDR3 spans 17 residues. Germline CDR1 reads SGHTS; CDR2 reads YDEGEE. J gave up 4 bases and V 4 bases, and 14 bases lay outside the gene matches. Written as DNA, the CDR3 is TGTGCCAGCAGCCAGATTCGACAGGGAAGGGCAAATCAGCCCCAGCATTTT. This gives the protein CASSQIRQGRANQPQHF. The variable domain in full, with the rest retrieved from reference TRBV5-8 and TRBJ1-5, is EAGVTQSPTHLIKTRGQQATLRCSPISGHTSVYWYQQALGLGLQFLLWYDEGEERNRGNFPPRFSGRQFPNYSSELNVNALELEDSALYLCASSQIRQGRANQPQHFGDGTRLSIL.

The J gene is TRBJ2-2, the V gene TRBV3-1 (or the pseudogene TRBV3-2); 15 bases match TRBD2. The V gene end was trimmed by 2 bases and the J gene end by 4 bases; junction bases not matched to a gene: 5. Looked up from germline, CDR1 is LGHDT and CDR2 is YNNKEL (reference sequence). This CDR3 is built from 18 residues. CDR3 region: CASSQPGLAGGATGELFF. CDR3 sequence (DNA): TGTGCCAGCAGCCAACCGGGACTAGCGGGAGGCGCCACCGGGGAGCTGTTTTTT.

The chain carries TRBV30 and TRBJ1-5, with 7 bases matching TRBD1. This CDR3 has 13 residues. Per the germline V gene, CDR1 is GTSNPN and CDR2 is SVGIG (reference sequence). With 1 base clipped from V and 5 bases from J, the junction kept 2 bases outside the gene matches. The CDR3 DNA reads as TGTGCCTGGAGTGATACAGGGGATCAGCCCCAGCATTTT. This translates into CAWSDTGDQPQHF.

The chain uses TRBV11-1 and TRBJ2-3, with TRBD2 as a possible D gene (5 bases). This CDR3 spans 16 amino acids. Per germline, CDR1 SGHAT and CDR2 FQDESV (reference sequence). V was shortened by 2 bases and J by 1 base, with 13 bases between the two germline ends. This CDR3 reads CASSLSGWTRTDTQYF. CDR3 in DNA: TGTGCCAGCAGCTTATCTGGCTGGACTCGCACAGATACGCAGTATTTT.

The chain joins TRBV4-1 to TRBJ2-1, with 11 bases fitting TRBD2. The CDR3 runs 17 residues. CDR1 is MGHRA, CDR2 YSYEKL, per germline. V was clipped by 4 bases and J by 1 base; unmatched bases: 6. CDR3 sequence reads: CASSRNSGGVSYNEQFF. The CDR3 bases are TGCGCCAGCAGCCGGAATAGCGGGGGGGTTTCCTACAATGAGCAGTTCTTC.

This clone came up a few times. V is TRBV5-1 and J is TRBJ1-2; maybe TRBD1 (6 bases). V shed 5 bases and J shed 5 bases, with 13 bases lying between them. The CDR3 length is 13 residues. CDR1 is SGHRS, CDR2 YFSETQ, per germline. The CDR3 here is CASRTPGAYGYTF. The CDR3 DNA follows: TGCGCCAGCAGGACCCCAGGGGCGTATGGCTACACCTTC.

V gene TRBV6-2 or TRBV6-3 combines with J gene TRBJ2-7, with unresolved D. The CDR3 runs 16 residues. Germline V gene lookup returns CDR1 MNHEY and CDR2 SVGEGT. Trimming stripped 0 bases from V and 4 bases from J, with 16 bases between. For the CDR3, the DNA is TGTGCCAGCAGTTACTCGATTTCAAGCCAACCATACGAGCAGTACTTC. Amino acids: CASSYSISSQPYEQYF.

The rearrangement joins TRBV5-6 to TRBJ2-2; TRBD2 aligns across 11 bases. The CDR3 is made up of 17 amino acids. Germline CDR1 reads SGHDT; CDR2 reads YYEEEE. Trimming cost V 4 bases and J 5 bases; bases outside gene matches: 10. CDR3 DNA: TGTGCCAGCAGCCAAGGGTTAGCGGGAGGGCCGACCGGGGAGCTGTTTTTT. Amino acid sequence: CASSQGLAGGPTGELFF.

V and J are TRBV27 and TRBJ1-2, with 9 positions matching TRBD1. The CDR3 extends over 15 amino acids. Germline lookup yields CDR1 MNHEY and CDR2 SMNVEV (reference sequence). J lost 5 bases, V lost 6 bases, and 10 bases had no gene match. The CDR3 is CASRLSVGQGYGYTF. In DNA form, the CDR3 reads TGTGCCAGCAGGTTGTCTGTGGGACAGGGATATGGCTACACCTTC.

The gene calls are TRBV5-6 and TRBJ2-3; TRBD2 might be the D (6 bases). Germline-derived CDR1 and CDR2 are SGHDT and YYEEEE. The germline V and J ends were trimmed by 5 bases and 1 base, with 17 bases remaining between them. This CDR3 has 16 amino acids. CDR3 sequence: CASRNTMGGGTDTQYF. Written as DNA, the CDR3 is TGTGCCAGCAGGAATACAATGGGAGGTGGCACAGATACGCAGTATTTT.

V and J are TRBV5-1 and TRBJ2-5, with D perhaps matching TRBD1 (7 bases). This CDR3 is built from 15 residues. Germline CDR1 is SGHRS and CDR2 is YFSETQ. V lost 1 base, J lost 2 bases, and 12 bases lay in between. The CDR3 sequence: CASSLTPGGQETQYF. CDR3 DNA: TGCGCCAGCAGCTTGACTCCAGGGGGGCAAGAGACCCAGTACTTC.

This chain uses TRBV4-2 with TRBJ2-2; 10 bases fit TRBD2. Germline V CDR1 and CDR2: LGHNA, YNFKEQ. The CDR3 is made up of 18 amino acids. Losses at the gene ends were 0 bases for V and 2 bases for J; bases not matched to a gene: 6. As DNA, the CDR3 is TGTGCCAGCAGCCAAGACCCTAGCGGGGGATTTAACACCGGGGAGCTGTTTTTT. This codes for CASSQDPSGGFNTGELFF.